These 3 T cell receptor beta chains came from one sample sequenced in a study of STAT5B mutations in CD4+ large granular lymphocyte leukemia (dated by TCRdb to 2022 to 2024). Library prep was done by the immunoSEQ multiplex PCR assay. TCRdb took this table from immuneACCESS and kept in-frame rearrangements with V and J called. Such tables lack part of the clones; where checked against another copy, unresolved V genes explain under half of the gap, and the rest is unexplained. Across this sample there are under 25,000 clones, with around two thirds seen only once. The leading ten clones occupy about 9.8% of the sample. Sequencing was performed on CD4+ T cells from blood buffy coats. The receptor source for this set is a human donor in good health.

This clone is classed as medium-sized (0.01 to 0.1%). The V gene is TRBV30, the J gene TRBJ1-1; 10 nucleotides agree with TRBD1. Unmatched junction bases numbered 5, after V lost 7 bases and J lost 3 bases. The germline CDR1 and CDR2 sequences are GTSNPN and SVGIG (reference sequence). This CDR3 contains 13 residues. The chain's CDR3 is CASTGTGDTEAFF. The CDR3 DNA reads as TGTGCCTCCACCGGGACAGGGGACACTGAAGCTTTCTTT.

The chain links TRBV27 to TRBJ1-1; perhaps TRBD1 as D (5 bases). The ends were cut back, 6 bases at V and 4 bases at J, with 18 bases in the middle. CDR3 length: 15 amino acids. From germline, CDR1 is MNHEY and CDR2 SMNVEV (reference sequence). The CDR3, as DNA: TGTGCCAGCAGCCGAACCGGAGGGGTCCCCACTGAAGCTTTCTTT. This gives the protein CASSRTGGVPTEAFF.

This clone was seen a handful of times. The chain uses TRBV30 and TRBJ2-5; no clear D gene. The CDR3 extends over 11 amino acids. Trimming pared 3 bases from V and 1 base from J, leaving 3 bases between. Germline V gene sequence: CDR1 GTSNPN, CDR2 SVGIG (reference sequence). The DNA for the CDR3 is TGTGCCTGGAGGTCCCAAGAGACCCAGTACTTC. Encoded protein: CAWRSQETQYF.